Listed below are T cell receptor beta chains from one sample, sequenced in a study of blood T cell repertoires in COVID-19. Clones were sequenced by immunoSEQ multiplex PCR, and TCRdb holds only the in-frame ones, with some missing. The data show some 460,000 clones, with 70% to 90% seen just once and about 2.1% held by the top ten. The specimen was PBMCs or T cells enriched from blood (not recorded which). The source of these receptors is a woman between 18 and 29 years old with acute COVID-19. Both conserved end residues are part of each CDR3. The D gene is left open where the match is weak. Clone size is given for some rows only: seen once, a few or many times, or a class if the clone is expanded.

J gene,V gene,clone size,D gene,CDR3 DNA,CDR3 protein
TRBJ2-1,TRBV19,.,TRBD1,TGTGCCAGTAGGGAACAGGGGAGAAATGAGCAGTTCTTC,CASREQGRNEQFF
TRBJ2-5,TRBV11-2,.,TRBD2,TGTGCCAGCAGCTCAACTAGCGGGATCATTCGGGAGACCCAGTACTTC,CASSSTSGIIRETQYF
TRBJ2-6,TRBV5-1,.,.,TGCGCCAGCAGCGCATCGGCGAGGGCTGGGGCCAACGTCCTGACTTTC,CASSASARAGANVLTF
TRBJ2-2,TRBV7-2,few,.,TGTGCCAGCAGCTTAGGCGGGCAGGGGTTCACCGGGGAGCTGTTTTTT,CASSLGGQGFTGELFF
TRBJ2-5,TRBV2,.,TRBD1,TGTGCCAGCAGGCGGACAGGGCTTGAGACCCAGTACTTC,CASRRTGLETQYF
TRBJ2-5,TRBV7-2,.,.,TGTGCCAGCAGCTTAGCTAGCGACCAAGAGACCCAGTACTTC,CASSLASDQETQYF
TRBJ1-1,TRBV2,.,.,TGTGCCAGCAGTCTCACAGTTTTACCCATGAACACTGAAGCTTTCTTT,CASSLTVLPMNTEAFF
TRBJ2-1,TRBV19,.,TRBD2,TGTGCCAGTAGTTGGGAGCGGGAGGGCCCCTACAATGAGCAGTTCTTC,CASSWEREGPYNEQFF
TRBJ2-7,TRBV6-5,.,TRBD1,TGTGCCAGCAGTTCCTCCGGGACAGGGACTCGGTACGAGCAGTACTTC,CASSSSGTGTRYEQYF
TRBJ2-1,TRBV7-6,.,TRBD1,TGTGCCAGCAGTTCAGACAGGGGGAATGAGCAGTTCTTC,CASSSDRGNEQFF
TRBJ1-5,TRBV7-8,.,.,TGTGCCAGCAGCTTAGACAGGTTTAATAGCAATCAGCCCCAGCATTTT,CASSLDRFNSNQPQHF
TRBJ2-3,TRBV9,.,TRBD1,TGTGCCAGCAGCGCAAGCTCGGGACAGTACACAGATACGCAGTATTTT,CASSASSGQYTDTQYF
TRBJ1-5,TRBV19,.,.,TGTGCCAGTAGTATCCCCGGAGGCAATCAGCCCCAGCATTTT,CASSIPGGNQPQHF
TRBJ1-2,TRBV20-1,.,.,TGCAGTGCTAGAGACAGCTACACCTTC,CSARDSYTF
TRBJ2-1,TRBV2,.,TRBD2,TGTGCCAGCATCGGGGGGGCTGGGAATGAGCAGTTCTTC,CASIGGAGNEQFF
TRBJ2-1,TRBV11-2,.,TRBD1,TGTGCCAGCAGCTTTGGGACAGCCTACAATGAGCAGTTCTTC,CASSFGTAYNEQFF
TRBJ2-2,TRBV18,once,TRBD2,TGTGCCAGCTCACGAACTAGCGGGAGCGACACCGGGGAGCTGTTTTTT,CASSRTSGSDTGELFF
TRBJ1-5,TRBV6-5,.,TRBD1,TGTGCCAGCCGACAGGGGGATCAGCCCCAGCATTTT,CASRQGDQPQHF
TRBJ2-7,TRBV18,.,.,TGTGCCAGCTCACCACAGAGAGGAGGAGCCTACGAGCAGTACTTC,CASSPQRGGAYEQYF
TRBJ2-7,TRBV18,few,.,TGTGCCAGCTCATCCATCAACGAGCAGTACTTC,CASSSINEQYF
TRBJ1-4,TRBV5-1,.,TRBD1,TGCGCCAGCAGCCCCGGGACAGGGAGGGAAAAACTGTTTTTT,CASSPGTGREKLFF
TRBJ2-1,TRBV27,.,.,TGTGCCAGCAGTTTGCAGGGGTTGGGTGAGCAGTTCTTC,CASSLQGLGEQFF
TRBJ2-1,TRBV9,.,.,TGTGCCAGCAGCGTTGAGGCGGGAGAGCAGTTCTTC,CASSVEAGEQFF
TRBJ2-1,TRBV5-1,.,TRBD1,TGCGCCACCAGCATCAGGGGGTCCTACAATGAGCAGTTCTTC,CATSIRGSYNEQFF
TRBJ2-3,TRBV9,.,.,TGTGCCAGCAGCGCTTATGGGGCGGGCACAGATACGCAGTATTTT,CASSAYGAGTDTQYF
TRBJ1-1,TRBV7-3,.,TRBD1,TGTGCCAGCAGCCAACAGGGGGCGGACACTGAAGCTTTCTTT,CASSQQGADTEAFF
TRBJ2-2,TRBV7-7,.,TRBD1,TGTGCTAGCAGCAAAACCCCCGGACAGGGGTTATCGACCGGGGAGCTGTTTTTT,CASSKTPGQGLSTGELFF
TRBJ2-6,TRBV19,.,.,TGTGCCAGTAGTATGGGGCCTGGGGCCAACGTCCTGACTTTC,CASSMGPGANVLTF
TRBJ2-7,TRBV25-1,.,TRBD1,TGTGCCAGCAGTACCTGGACAGGGGATTCCTACGAGCAGTACTTC,CASSTWTGDSYEQYF
TRBJ2-7,TRBV30,.,.,TGTGCCTGGAGTCCAGGACTGAGGTACGAGCAGTACTTC,CAWSPGLRYEQYF
TRBJ2-7,TRBV6-5,.,TRBD1,TGTGCCAGCAGTTCGGGACAGTTTTACGAGCAGTACTTC,CASSSGQFYEQYF
TRBJ2-2,TRBV29-1,few,TRBD1,TGCAGCGTTCATACAGGGGCCGTCACCGGGGAGCTGTTTTTT,CSVHTGAVTGELFF
TRBJ2-7,TRBV4-1,.,TRBD1,TGCGCCAGCAGCCAGGGTCCTCGGGACAGGGGCTCCTACGAGCAGTACTTC,CASSQGPRDRGSYEQYF
TRBJ2-6,TRBV27,.,TRBD1,TGTGCCAGCAGACGACCGGGACAGAACACTCGTGGGGCCAACGTCCTGACTTTC,CASRRPGQNTRGANVLTF
TRBJ2-6,TRBV4-1,.,.,TGCGCCAGCAGCCAAGACGCCTACGACTCTGGGGCCAACGTCCTGACTTTC,CASSQDAYDSGANVLTF
TRBJ1-2,TRBV12-3/TRBV12-4,.,.,TGTGCCAGCAGTTTTTCACTCGGCTACACCTTC,CASSFSLGYTF
TRBJ2-7,TRBV14,.,TRBD1,TGTGCCAGCAGCCAAGGCCTTCTTCGGACAGGGGGGTACGAGCAGTACTTC,CASSQGLLRTGGYEQYF
TRBJ1-3,TRBV3-1/TRBV3-2,once,TRBD1,TGTGCCAGCAGCCCCCGGGACAGGGCTGGAAACACCATATATTTT,CASSPRDRAGNTIYF
TRBJ1-6,TRBV23-1,.,.,TGCGCCAGCAGTCAATCCTCCGGGAGCAGTATCGTTTATAATTCACCCCTCCACTTT,CASSQSSGSSIVYNSPLHF